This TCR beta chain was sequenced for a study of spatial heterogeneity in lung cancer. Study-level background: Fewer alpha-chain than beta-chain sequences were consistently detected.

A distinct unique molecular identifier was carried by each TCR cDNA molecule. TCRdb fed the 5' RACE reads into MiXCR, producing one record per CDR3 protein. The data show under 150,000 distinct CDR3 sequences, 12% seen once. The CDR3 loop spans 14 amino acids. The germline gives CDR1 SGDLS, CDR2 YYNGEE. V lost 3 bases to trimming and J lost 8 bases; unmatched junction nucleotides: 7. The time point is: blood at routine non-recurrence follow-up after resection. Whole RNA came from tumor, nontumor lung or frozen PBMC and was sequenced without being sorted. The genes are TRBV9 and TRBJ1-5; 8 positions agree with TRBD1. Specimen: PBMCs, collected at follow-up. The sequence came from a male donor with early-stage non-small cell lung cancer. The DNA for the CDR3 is TGTGCCAGCAGCGGGACAGGGATCCTCGAGCCCCAGCATTTT. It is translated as CASSGTGILEPQHF.